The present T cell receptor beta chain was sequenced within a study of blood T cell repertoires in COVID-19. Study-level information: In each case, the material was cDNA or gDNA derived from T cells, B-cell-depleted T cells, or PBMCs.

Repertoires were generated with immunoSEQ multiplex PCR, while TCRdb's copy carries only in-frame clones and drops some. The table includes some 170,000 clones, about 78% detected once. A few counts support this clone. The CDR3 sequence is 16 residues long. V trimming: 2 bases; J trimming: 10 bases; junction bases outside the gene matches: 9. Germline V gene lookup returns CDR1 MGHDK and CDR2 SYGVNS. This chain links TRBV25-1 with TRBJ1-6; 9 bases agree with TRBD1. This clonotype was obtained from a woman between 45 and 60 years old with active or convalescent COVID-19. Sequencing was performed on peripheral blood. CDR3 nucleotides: TGTGCCAGCAGTGAAAGGGGACAGGGAAGTAGATCACCCCTCCACTTT. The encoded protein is CASSERGQGSRSPLHF.